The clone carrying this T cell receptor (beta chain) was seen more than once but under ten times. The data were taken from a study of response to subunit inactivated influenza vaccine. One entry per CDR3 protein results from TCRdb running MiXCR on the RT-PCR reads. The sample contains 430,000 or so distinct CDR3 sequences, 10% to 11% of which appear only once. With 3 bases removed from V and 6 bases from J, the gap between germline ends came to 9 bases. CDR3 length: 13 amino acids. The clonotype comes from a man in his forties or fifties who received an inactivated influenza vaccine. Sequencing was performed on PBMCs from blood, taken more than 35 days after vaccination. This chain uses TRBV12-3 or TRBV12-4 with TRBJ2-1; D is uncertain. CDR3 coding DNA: TGTGCCAGCAGTTTTTCCCTTCCCAATGAGCAGTTCTTC. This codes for CASSFSLPNEQFF.